Shown below are 27 T cell receptor beta chains from a single sample sequenced in a study of cytomegalovirus exposure and HLA in healthy donors. Profiled with immunoSEQ multiplex PCR; TCRdb holds only in-frame clones, not every one. This table holds 120,000 to 150,000 clones, approximately 86% found once. The sample consisted of PBMCs. These receptors originate from a man aged 18 to 30 in good health and CMV-seropositive.

V is TRBV27 and J is TRBJ1-2, with 8 bases lining up with TRBD1. The CDR3 runs to 12 residues. The V segment lost 7 bases and the J segment 9 bases; nucleotides outside the gene matches: 7. Germline CDR1 is MNHEY and CDR2 is SMNVEV (reference sequence). The CDR3, as DNA: TGTGCCAGCACCGGGACAGGTTCAAGCTACACCTTC. Translation: CASTGTGSSYTF.

The rearrangement links TRBV9 to TRBJ2-7; D perhaps matches TRBD2 (5 bases). Germline values: CDR1 SGDLS, CDR2 YYNGEE. This CDR3 contains 15 residues. The V and J ends lost 3 bases and 5 bases respectively, with 18 bases between them. The DNA of the CDR3 is TGTGCCAGCAGCGGGACGAGCGGCCTGATAGACGAGCAGTACTTC. Amino acids: CASSGTSGLIDEQYF.

The chain uses TRBV27 and TRBJ2-7; tentatively, D is TRBD2 (6 bases). Germline V lookup: CDR1 MNHEY, CDR2 SMNVEV (reference sequence). The ends were cut back, 4 bases at V and 3 bases at J, with 16 bases in the middle. The CDR3 length is 15 residues. The CDR3 region is CASSSSPAGYYEQYF. CDR3 sequence (DNA): TGTGCCAGCAGTTCCTCCCCCGCGGGATACTACGAGCAGTACTTC.

This clone was recorded a few times. Other DNA sequences from this sample encode an identical CDR3 as well. The V and J genes are TRBV5-1 and TRBJ1-1; 9 bases align to TRBD1. The CDR3 loop spans 14 amino acids. Germline CDR1 SGHRS, CDR2 YFSETQ. V was pared by 8 bases and J by 3 bases, with 8 bases of the junction left unmatched. CDR3 residues: CASNPGTGYTEAFF. The CDR3, as DNA: TGCGCCAGTAACCCCGGGACAGGGTACACTGAAGCTTTCTTT.

The chain uses TRBV19 and TRBJ2-5, with D maybe TRBD1 (7 bases). The CDR3 runs to 15 residues. Germline V gene data show CDR1 as LNHDA and CDR2 as SQIVND (reference sequence). The V and J ends lost 4 bases and 5 bases respectively, with 17 bases between them. CDR3 amino acids: CASSRGQGGFETQYF. CDR3 nucleotide sequence: TGTGCCAGTAGTAGGGGGCAGGGGGGATTCGAGACCCAGTACTTC.

The chain uses TRBV28 and TRBJ1-6; weak D call: TRBD1 (6 bases). CDR1 MDHEN and CDR2 SYDVKM come from the germline V gene. V was trimmed by 3 bases and J by 6 bases, leaving 12 bases between them. The CDR3 is 15 residues long. The CDR3 sequence: CASSFTGWPNSPLHF. CDR3 DNA: TGTGCCAGCAGTTTTACAGGGTGGCCTAATTCACCCCTCCACTTT.

Here the CDR3 reads CASSFPPSSGELFF. The CDR3, as DNA: TGCGCCAGCAGTTTCCCTCCTAGTTCCGGGGAGCTGTTTTTT. This chain uses TRBV5-1 with TRBJ2-2; D gene unclear. The length of the CDR3 is 14 residues. Germline loops: CDR1 SGHRS, CDR2 YFSETQ. V lost 5 bases to trimming and J lost 6 bases, with 14 bases between them.

This clone was seen a single time. The V and J genes are TRBV5-4 and TRBJ2-1; weak D call: TRBD2 (5 bases). The V gene's germline CDR1 is SGHNT and CDR2 YYREEE (reference sequence). V was cut by 4 bases and J by 0 bases, with 8 bases left in between. The CDR3 covers 14 residues. The CDR3 loop reads CASSLGLSYNEQFF. As DNA, the CDR3 is TGTGCCAGCAGCCTCGGACTCTCCTACAATGAGCAGTTCTTC.

The rearrangement links TRBV4-1 to TRBJ1-3, with no clear D. V was pared by 0 bases and J by 1 base, with 7 bases between. The CDR3 extends over 15 amino acids. Per the germline V gene, CDR1 is MGHRA and CDR2 is YSYEKL. CDR3 sequence reads: CASSQEATSGNTIYF. The CDR3 coding sequence is TGCGCCAGCAGCCAAGAGGCCACGTCTGGAAACACCATATATTTT.

The chain has TRBV2 and TRBJ2-3, with D possibly being TRBD1 (7 bases). The CDR3 is made up of 15 amino acids. The germline V gene has CDR1 SNHLY and CDR2 FYNNEI. The ends were cut back, 8 bases at V and 0 bases at J, with 15 bases in the middle. The CDR3 region has the DNA TGTGCCAGCGCTGCGGGGACAGCTAGCACAGATACGCAGTATTTT. Translating it yields CASAAGTASTDTQYF.

The chain couples TRBV30 to TRBJ1-6, with D perhaps TRBD1 (5 bases). Germline assignment: CDR1 GTSNPN and CDR2 SVGIG (reference sequence). This CDR3 comprises 14 residues. Trimming took 5 bases from V and 9 from J, leaving 17 bases between them. DNA of the CDR3: TGTGCCTGGTCCGGGTGGGGCGGGGTTTCACCCCTCCACTTT. It translates to CAWSGWGGVSPLHF. Drawing the rest from reference TRBV30 and TRBJ1-6, the complete variable domain is SQTIHQWPATLVQPVGSPLSLECTVEGTSNPNLYWYRQAAGRGLQLLFYSVGIGQISSEVPQNLSASRPQDRQFILSSKKLLLSDSGFYLCAWSGWGGVSPLHFGNGTRLTVT.

The chain carries TRBV7-2 and TRBJ2-3; 8 nucleotides align to TRBD2. Germline assignment: CDR1 SGHTA and CDR2 FQGNSA. This CDR3 is 14 amino acids long. Unmatched junction bases numbered 5, after V lost 3 bases and J lost 6 bases. CDR3 nucleotide sequence: TGTGCCAGCAGCTTCGGGGGGGCGAAGGATACGCAGTATTTT. This translates into CASSFGGAKDTQYF. Combining the CDR3 with reference TRBV7-2 and TRBJ2-3 gives the whole variable domain GAGVSQSPSNKVTEKGKDVELRCDPISGHTALYWYRQSLGQGLEFLIYFQGNSAPDKSGLPSDRFSAERTGGSVSTLTIQRTQQEDSAVYLCASSFGGAKDTQYFGPGTRLTVL.

The rearrangement links TRBV9 to TRBJ2-1; possible D gene TRBD2, 6 bases. Trimming pared 6 bases from V and 2 bases from J, leaving 15 bases between. Per the germline V gene, CDR1 is SGDLS and CDR2 is YYNGEE. The length of the CDR3 is 15 residues. CDR3 sequence: CASTLGGDPYNEQFF. The CDR3 DNA reads TGTGCCAGCACCCTAGGAGGGGATCCCTACAATGAGCAGTTCTTC.

The V call is TRBV6-1, the J call TRBJ2-7, with TRBD2 matching over 9 bases. This CDR3 contains 15 residues. Trimming at V came to 4 bases and at J to 2 bases, leaving 6 bases not matched to a gene. Germline assignment: CDR1 MNHNS and CDR2 SASEGT. The CDR3 loop is CASSGGSSGTYEQYF. The CDR3 DNA follows: TGTGCCAGCAGTGGTGGATCTAGCGGGACCTACGAGCAGTACTTC.

The V gene is TRBV20-1, the J gene TRBJ2-7; 7 nucleotides line up with TRBD2. The CDR3 extends over 11 amino acids. Germline V gene sequence: CDR1 DFQATT, CDR2 SNEGSKA (reference sequence). Trimming cost V 5 bases and J 3 bases; bases outside gene matches: 1. The CDR3, as DNA: TGCAGTGCTTGGGGGGGCTACGAGCAGTACTTC. Protein: CSAWGGYEQYF.

The rearrangement uses TRBV7-9 and TRBJ1-5; TRBD1 matches at 10 bases. V lost 5 bases and J lost 10; bases outside the gene matches: 23. CDR1 and CDR2 (germline): SEHNR, FQNEAQ (reference sequence). The CDR3 contains 19 residues. The CDR3 is CASSLSPGTGELKLRPQHF. The DNA for the CDR3 is TGTGCCAGCAGCCTATCTCCGGGGACAGGGGAACTTAAGTTGCGCCCCCAGCATTTT.

This sequence joins TRBV4-1 and TRBJ2-7; D remains ambiguous. V was pared by 0 bases and J by 3 bases, with 6 bases between. The CDR3 spans 13 residues. CDR1 is MGHRA and CDR2 is YSYEKL in the germline V gene. In DNA form, the CDR3 reads TGCGCCAGCAGCCAAGATCCCCACTACGAGCAGTACTTC. It specifies CASSQDPHYEQYF.

The V call is TRBV19, the J call TRBJ2-3; 8 bases match TRBD2. The germline V gene encodes CDR1 LNHDA and CDR2 SQIVND (reference sequence). CDR3 size: 13 residues. The CDR3 sequence: CASSGGRTDTQYF. The CDR3 DNA sequence: TGTGCATCGAGCGGGGGCAGGACAGATACGCAGTATTTT.

This chain links TRBV30 with TRBJ2-2, with 8 bases matching TRBD1. This CDR3 spans 14 amino acids. Germline trimming cut 5 bases from V and 4 bases from J; bases unmatched to any gene: 6. Germline lookup yields CDR1 GTSNPN and CDR2 SVGIG (reference sequence). In DNA form, the CDR3 reads TGTGCCTGGCATGCGGGGACAGGCACCGGGGAGCTGTTTTTT. Encoded protein: CAWHAGTGTGELFF.

The chain recombines TRBV7-3 with TRBJ1-1; maybe TRBD1 (6 bases). This CDR3 contains 14 residues. Germline V gene sequence: CDR1 SGHTA, CDR2 FQGTGA. Trimming stripped 1 base from V and 6 bases from J, with 12 bases between. The CDR3 loop is CASSLSQGSPEAFF. The CDR3 DNA sequence: TGTGCCAGCAGCTTAAGTCAGGGGAGCCCTGAAGCTTTCTTT.

In this sample, this clone turned up once. The gene calls are TRBV10-2 and TRBJ1-2, with D hard to call. The CDR3 sequence is 13 residues long. V lost 6 bases and J 5 bases, leaving 13 bases between the germline ends. Germline lookup yields CDR1 WSHSY and CDR2 SAAADI. The chain's CDR3 is CASSLELSYGYTF. The CDR3 DNA is TGCGCCAGCAGCCTGGAGCTGTCTTATGGCTACACCTTC.

This clone has more than one count but fewer than ten. The chain has TRBV2 and TRBJ1-1; D remains unclear. This CDR3 is 10 amino acids long. CDR1 is SNHLY, CDR2 FYNNEI, per germline. Trimming took off 3 bases at V and 8 bases at J, with 4 bases between the two ends. Here the CDR3 DNA reads TGTGCCAGCAGTGACGGGGAAGCTTTCTTT. This sequence encodes CASSDGEAFF.

V and J are TRBV7-8 and TRBJ2-7; 7 bases align to TRBD1. The germline V gene has CDR1 SGHVS and CDR2 FQNEAQ. V lost 1 base and J lost 4; bases outside the gene matches: 13. This CDR3 is 17 amino acids long. The CDR3 loop reads CASSLEGWQGVGYEQYF. DNA of the CDR3: TGTGCCAGCAGCTTAGAAGGTTGGCAGGGGGTGGGTTACGAGCAGTACTTC.

This sequence joins TRBV6-1 and TRBJ1-1; D ambiguous. The CDR3 contains 13 residues. Trimming shortened V by 1 base and J by 7 bases, and 10 bases separated the two germline ends. Germline V lookup: CDR1 MNHNS, CDR2 SASEGT. As DNA, the CDR3 is TGTGCCAGCAGTGAAGATGGGAGAGGTGAAGCTTTCTTT. Its translation: CASSEDGRGEAFF.

This chain joins TRBV2 and TRBJ1-2; no clear D. The CDR3 consists of 13 residues. V lost 11 bases to trimming and J lost 1 base, with 14 bases between them. Germline-derived CDR1 and CDR2 are SNHLY and FYNNEI. The CDR3 loop reads CACQQEINYGYTF. The CDR3 nucleotides read TGTGCCTGTCAGCAGGAAATTAACTATGGCTACACCTTC.

This clone was observed once. This chain joins TRBV7-6 and TRBJ2-3; 13 bases line up with TRBD2. The length of the CDR3 is 16 residues. With V trimmed by 4 bases and J by 4 bases, 5 bases remained unmatched. Germline CDR1 and CDR2: SGHVS and FNYEAQ. In DNA, the CDR3 is TGTGCCAGCAGCTCCCGACTAGCGGGGGGAGCAGATACGCAGTATTTT. Translated, it gives CASSSRLAGGADTQYF. Combining the CDR3 with reference TRBV7-6 and TRBJ2-3 gives the whole variable domain GAGVSQSPRYKVTKRGQDVALRCDPISGHVSLYWYRQALGQGPEFLTYFNYEAQQDKSGLPNDRFSAERPEGSISTLTIQRTEQRDSAMYRCASSSRLAGGADTQYFGPGTRLTVL.

This sequence joins TRBV5-4 and TRBJ1-6; maybe TRBD1 (5 bases). The CDR3 length is 15 residues. Trimming left V 4 bases short and J 4 bases short, with 12 bases between. The V gene's germline CDR1 is SGHNT and CDR2 YYREEE (reference sequence). CDR3 in DNA: TGTGCCAGCAGCACGGACACGAAATATAATTCACCCCTCCACTTT. This translates into CASSTDTKYNSPLHF.